The source of this T cell receptor beta chain is a study of cytomegalovirus exposure and HLA in healthy donors. Both 60 Vbeta primers and 13 Jbeta primers went into the PCR. TCRdb's copy holds only in-frame clones and misses some; the assay was immunoSEQ multiplex PCR. The sample has 160,000 or so clones, roughly 79% seen once. Findings and limits, study-wide: An analysis done earlier found most TCR beta V segments productive about 90% or about 30% of the time. Immune exposure information comprised only CMV serostatus.

Worth noting for this clone: Its matching antigen is unknown.

The specimen sequenced was PBMCs. The TCR was taken from a man aged 40-49 years in good health and CMV-seropositive.

The CDR3: CASSPPRDRGPHEQYF. Here the CDR3 DNA reads TGTGCCAGCTCACCACCGAGGGACAGGGGCCCCCACGAGCAGTACTTC. This chain connects TRBV18 to TRBJ2-5, with 10 nucleotides matching TRBD1. The end of the DNA fits TRBJ2-7 better, so the J call may be wrong. From germline, CDR1 is KGHSH and CDR2 LQKENI. The CDR3 sequence is 16 residues long.